This T cell receptor beta chain stems from a study of blood T cells in healthy people across ages. Regarding the study as a whole: Per million T cells, the diversity of TCR beta decreased roughly linearly as age advanced.

Regarding this clonotype: Its specificity is not known.

It was with a sample-barcoded 5' primer and a J-beta primer mix that a second PCR of roughly 7 to 12 cycles was run. MiXCR was run by TCRdb on the 5' RACE reads, yielding one entry per CDR3 protein. Here the sample spans some 1.7 million distinct CDR3 sequences, roughly 28% being singletons. The sample consisted of blood. This TCR was recovered from a young woman in good health.

The CDR3 DNA reads as TGCGCCAGCAGCTCCGGGGGGCTGGATAGCACAGATACGCAGTATTTT. Translating gives CASSSGGLDSTDTQYF. The V call is TRBV5-1, the J call TRBJ2-3; TRBD2 might be the D (7 bases). The V gene's germline CDR1 is SGHRS and CDR2 YFSETQ. The CDR3 contains 16 residues. The ends were cut back, 3 bases at V and 0 bases at J, with 14 bases in the middle.